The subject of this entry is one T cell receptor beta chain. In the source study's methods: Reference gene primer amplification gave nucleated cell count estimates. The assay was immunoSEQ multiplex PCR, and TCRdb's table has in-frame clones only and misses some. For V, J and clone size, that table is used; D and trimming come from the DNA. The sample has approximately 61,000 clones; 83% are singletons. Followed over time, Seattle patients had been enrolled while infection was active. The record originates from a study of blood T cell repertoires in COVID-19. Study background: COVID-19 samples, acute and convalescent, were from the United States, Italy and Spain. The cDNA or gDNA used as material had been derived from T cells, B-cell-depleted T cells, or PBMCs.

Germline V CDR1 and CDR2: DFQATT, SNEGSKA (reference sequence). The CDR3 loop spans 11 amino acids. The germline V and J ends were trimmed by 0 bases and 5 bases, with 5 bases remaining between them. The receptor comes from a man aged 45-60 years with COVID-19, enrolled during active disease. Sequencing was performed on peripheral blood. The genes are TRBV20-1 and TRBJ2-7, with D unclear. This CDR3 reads CSAREHHEQYF. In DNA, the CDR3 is TGCAGTGCTAGAGAACACCACGAGCAGTACTTC.